Listed below are T cell receptor beta chains from one sample, sequenced in a study of a mutant IDH1 vaccine in newly diagnosed glioma. Sequencing was performed with immunoSEQ multiplex PCR; in TCRdb, only in-frame clones are kept and a portion is missing. The sample shows 35,000 to 40,000 clones, 60% to 75% of them seen only once. Their specific antigens are unknown. Sample: PBMCs, taken from a glioma patient whose treatment included an IDH1 peptide vaccine. The origin of the receptors is a man aged 35 to 55 with glioma. Both conserved end residues are part of each CDR3. A D gene is named only where the DNA matches it firmly. For some rows the clone size is stated as once, few or many, or as a class when expanded; others skip it.

D	V	size	J	DNA	CDR3
TRBD1	TRBV5-8	few	TRBJ2-1	TGTGCCAGCAGGGGACAGGGGGCTCAGTATGAGCAGTTCTTC	CASRGQGAQYEQFF
NA	TRBV5-6	NA	TRBJ1-5	TGTGCCAGCAGCTCCGGGACGGGTAATCAGCCCCAGCATTTT	CASSSGTGNQPQHF
TRBD2	TRBV7-8	NA	TRBJ2-7	TGTGCCAGCAGCTTAGCTTTCACTAGCGGGAGTAAGGAGCAGTACTTC	CASSLAFTSGSKEQYF
NA	TRBV6-6	NA	TRBJ2-6	TGTGCCAGCAGTTACACGGGGTCTGGGGCCAACGTCCTGACTTTC	CASSYTGSGANVLTF
NA	TRBV16	NA	TRBJ1-2	TGTGCCAGCAGCCAATTAGGTCGGGAGCTTGGAGGCTACACCTTC	CASSQLGRELGGYTF
TRBD1	TRBV9	NA	TRBJ2-1	TGTGCCAGCAGTCCAGACAGGGACAATGAGCAGTTCTTC	CASSPDRDNEQFF
TRBD1	TRBV19	NA	TRBJ1-5	TGTGCCAGTAGCTCGGGACAGGCCGATCCATTAACAGCTCAGCCCCAGCATTTT	CASSSGQADPLTAQPQHF
NA	TRBV29-1	NA	TRBJ1-1	TGCAGCGTTGATGGGGGGGGAGGCACTGAAGCTTTCTTT	CSVDGGGGTEAFF
TRBD1	TRBV5-4	NA	TRBJ2-2	TGTGCCAGCAGCTTATACAGGGGTGCGAACACCGGGGAGCTGTTTTTT	CASSLYRGANTGELFF
NA	TRBV19	NA	TRBJ1-1	TGTGCCAGTAGCCCGGGCGGGGGATCTGAAGCTTTCTTT	CASSPGGGSEAFF
NA	TRBV7-9	NA	TRBJ2-2	TGTGCCAGCAGCACTTATAAGGACAGCCCAAGGGGGAACACCGGGGAGCTGTTTTTT	CASSTYKDSPRGNTGELFF
NA	TRBV7-8	NA	TRBJ2-1	TGTGCCAGCAGCTTAGGGGGAGGGACAAGAGGAGATGAGCAGTTCTTC	CASSLGGGTRGDEQFF
TRBD2	TRBV25-1	once	TRBJ2-2	TGTGCCAGCAGCCTGACTAGCGGGGGGATCAACACCGGGGAGCTGTTTTTT	CASSLTSGGINTGELFF
TRBD1	TRBV19	NA	TRBJ1-2	TGTGCCAGTAGTATGGCCAGGGGGGACTATGGCTACACCTTC	CASSMARGDYGYTF
NA	TRBV7-7	NA	TRBJ2-1	TGTGCCAGCAGCTTAGGGCACGCCTCGGTGAATGAGCAGTTCTTC	CASSLGHASVNEQFF
TRBD1	TRBV2	NA	TRBJ1-5	TGTGCCAGCAGGGGGGACAGGGGTCATCAGCCCCAGCATTTT	CASRGDRGHQPQHF
NA	TRBV5-5	few	TRBJ2-5	TGTGCCAGCAGCAGAACCGGGACCCAAGAGACCCAGTACTTC	CASSRTGTQETQYF
NA	TRBV6-5	once	TRBJ1-2	TGTGCCAGCAGTGAGCCAGGTTCCCTATGGGGCTACACCTTC	CASSEPGSLWGYTF
NA	TRBV7-2	NA	TRBJ1-1	TGTGCCAGCAGCTTAAGGCCGGGACGGAACACTGAAGCTTTCTTT	CASSLRPGRNTEAFF
NA	TRBV4-3	NA	TRBJ2-1	TGCGCCAGCAGCCAAGATGGCGGCGAAGGGTTTGTTGAGCAGTTCTTC	CASSQDGGEGFVEQFF
TRBD2	TRBV6-4	medium-sized	TRBJ2-1	TGTGCCAGCAGTGACTCGGCGAGCGGGGGCAATGAGCAGTTCTTC	CASSDSASGGNEQFF
NA	TRBV11-2	many	TRBJ1-5	TGTGCCAGCAGCTTAGGGCCAGGTTCCAATCAGCCCCAGCATTTT	CASSLGPGSNQPQHF
NA	TRBV5-4	once	TRBJ2-7	TGTGCCAGCAGCTCCCGGGACAATCCCAACGAGCAGTACTTC	CASSSRDNPNEQYF
NA	TRBV18	NA	TRBJ1-5	TGTGCCAGCTCCCCTGGCTTAGCAGGGGTTGAGCAGCCCCAGCATTTT	CASSPGLAGVEQPQHF
TRBD2	TRBV6-6	NA	TRBJ2-7	TGTGCCAGCAGGCTCAGCGGGAGGGATACCTACGAGCAGTACTTC	CASRLSGRDTYEQYF
TRBD1	TRBV7-2	NA	TRBJ1-4	TGTGCCAGCAGCTTATCTCAGGGGGGGAGTGAAAAACTGTTTTTT	CASSLSQGGSEKLFF
NA	TRBV20-1	NA	TRBJ2-1	TGCAGTGCTAGAGATCGGCGGGGGCAGTTCTTC	CSARDRRGQFF
TRBD1	TRBV5-1	NA	TRBJ1-6	TGCGCCAGCAGCTGGGACAGGGGCGGAAATTCACCCCTCCACTTT	CASSWDRGGNSPLHF